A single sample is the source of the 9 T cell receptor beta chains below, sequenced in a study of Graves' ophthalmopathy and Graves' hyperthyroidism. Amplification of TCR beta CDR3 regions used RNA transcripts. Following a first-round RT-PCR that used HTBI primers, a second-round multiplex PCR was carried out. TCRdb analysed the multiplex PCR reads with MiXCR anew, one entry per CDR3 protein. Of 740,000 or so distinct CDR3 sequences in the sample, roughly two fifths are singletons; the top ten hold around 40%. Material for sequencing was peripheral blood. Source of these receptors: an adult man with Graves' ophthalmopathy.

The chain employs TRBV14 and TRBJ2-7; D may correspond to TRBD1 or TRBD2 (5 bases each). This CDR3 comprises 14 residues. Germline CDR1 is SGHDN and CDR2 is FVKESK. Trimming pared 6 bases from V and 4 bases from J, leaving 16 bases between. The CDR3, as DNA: TGTGCCAGCAGTGAATGGGGGACCGGGTACGAGCAGTACTTC. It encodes CASSEWGTGYEQYF.

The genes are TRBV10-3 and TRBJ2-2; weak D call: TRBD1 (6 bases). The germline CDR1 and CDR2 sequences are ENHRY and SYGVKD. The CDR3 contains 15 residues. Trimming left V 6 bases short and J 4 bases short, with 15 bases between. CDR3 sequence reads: CAISGPGAATGELFF. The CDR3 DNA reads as TGTGCCATCAGCGGACCAGGGGCGGCCACCGGGGAGCTGTTTTTT.

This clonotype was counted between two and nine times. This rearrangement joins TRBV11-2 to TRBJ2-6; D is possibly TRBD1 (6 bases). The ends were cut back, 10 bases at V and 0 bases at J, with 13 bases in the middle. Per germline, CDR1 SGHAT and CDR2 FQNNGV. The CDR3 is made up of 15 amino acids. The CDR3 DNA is TGTGCCATTGGCAGGGGTAACTCTGGGGCCAACGTCCTGACTTTC. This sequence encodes CAIGRGNSGANVLTF.

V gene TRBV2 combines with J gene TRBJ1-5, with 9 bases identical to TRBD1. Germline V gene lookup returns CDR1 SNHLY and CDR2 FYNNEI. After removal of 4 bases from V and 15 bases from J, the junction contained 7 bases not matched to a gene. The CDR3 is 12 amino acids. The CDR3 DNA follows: TGTGCCAGCAGTGGGGACAGGGCGAAGTGGCATTTT. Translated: CASSGDRAKWHF.

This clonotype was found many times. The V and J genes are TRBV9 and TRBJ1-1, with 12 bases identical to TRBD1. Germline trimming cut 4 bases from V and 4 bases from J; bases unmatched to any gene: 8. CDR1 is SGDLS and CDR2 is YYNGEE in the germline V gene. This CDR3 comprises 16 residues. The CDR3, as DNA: TGTGCCAGCAGCTTGGGGACAGGGGGCTCAGGCACTGAAGCTTTCTTT. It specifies CASSLGTGGSGTEAFF.

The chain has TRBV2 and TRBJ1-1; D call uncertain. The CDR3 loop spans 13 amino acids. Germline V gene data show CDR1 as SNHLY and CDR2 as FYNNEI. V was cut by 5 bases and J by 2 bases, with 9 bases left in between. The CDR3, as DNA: TGTGCCAGCAGTTCCAAAAAAAACACTGAAGCTTTCTTT. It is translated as CASSSKKNTEAFF.

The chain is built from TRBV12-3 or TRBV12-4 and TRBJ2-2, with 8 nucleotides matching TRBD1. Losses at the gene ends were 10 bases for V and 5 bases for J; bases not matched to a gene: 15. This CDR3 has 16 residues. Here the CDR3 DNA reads TGTGCCACCGTGGGCAGGGGGCAGCGTGAGACCGGGGAGCTGTTTTTT. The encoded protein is CATVGRGQRETGELFF.

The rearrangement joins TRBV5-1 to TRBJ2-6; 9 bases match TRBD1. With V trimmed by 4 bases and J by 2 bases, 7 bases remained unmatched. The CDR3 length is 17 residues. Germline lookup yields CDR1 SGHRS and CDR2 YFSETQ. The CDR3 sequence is CASSPGQGSAGANVLTF. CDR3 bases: TGCGCCAGCAGCCCGGGACAGGGATCAGCTGGGGCCAACGTCCTGACTTTC. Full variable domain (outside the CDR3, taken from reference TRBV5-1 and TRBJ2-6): KAGVTQTPRYLIKTRGQQVTLSCSPISGHRSVSWYQQTPGQGLQFLFEYFSETQRNKGNFPGRFSGRQFSNSRSEMNVSTLELGDSALYLCASSPGQGSAGANVLTFGAGSRLTVL.

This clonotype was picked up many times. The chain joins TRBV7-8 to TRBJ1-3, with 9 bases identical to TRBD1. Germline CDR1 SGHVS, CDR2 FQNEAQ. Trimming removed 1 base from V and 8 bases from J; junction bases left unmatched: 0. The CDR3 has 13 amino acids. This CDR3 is CASSLGDRDTIYF. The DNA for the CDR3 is TGTGCCAGCAGCTTAGGGGACAGGGACACCATATATTTT.